These T cell receptor beta chains were read from a single sample in a study of vaccination effects on CD4 cells after COVID-19. Sequencing used immunoSEQ multiplex PCR; TCRdb keeps in-frame clones, though not all of them. The table lists 65,000 or so clones, 65% to 85% of them singletons. No antigen has been assigned to these receptors. The starting material was CD4+ T cells from PBMCs cultured with HCoV-NL63 spike peptides, obtained before COVID-19 vaccination. All receptors derive from a human donor who received a COVID-19 vaccine. Both conserved end residues are part of each CDR3. D genes are given only for firm matches. Rows may omit the clone size; those that give it use once, few, many or a size class.

d_call,j_call,v_call,clone_size,cdr3_aa,cdr3_nt
-,TRBJ1-4,TRBV10-3,-,CAISESYEKLFF,TGTGCCATCAGTGAGTCATATGAAAAACTGTTTTTT
-,TRBJ1-3,TRBV29-1,-,CSVERANSGNTIYF,TGCAGCGTTGAGCGGGCCAATTCTGGAAACACCATATATTTT
-,TRBJ1-4,TRBV5-1,-,CASSIGGGEKLFF,TGCGCCAGCAGCATCGGGGGGGGCGAAAAACTGTTTTTT
-,TRBJ1-2,TRBV6-2/TRBV6-3,-,CASSLRTYGYTF,TGTGCCAGCAGTTTGCGGACCTATGGCTACACCTTC
-,TRBJ2-4,TRBV7-2,-,CASSFGGVQNIQYF,TGTGCCAGCAGCTTTGGAGGGGTCCAAAACATTCAGTACTTC
-,TRBJ1-1,TRBV29-1,-,CSVKTGTTTEAFF,TGCAGCGTCAAAACCGGGACAACCACTGAAGCTTTCTTT
-,TRBJ1-4,TRBV18,-,CASSPYQGGTNEKLFF,TGTGCCAGCTCACCATATCAGGGAGGGACTAATGAAAAACTGTTTTTT
-,TRBJ2-4,TRBV10-2,-,CASSESPSLGNIQYF,TGCGCCAGCAGTGAGTCCCCCTCCCTGGGGAACATTCAGTACTTC
-,TRBJ2-4,TRBV19,-,CASSIITGSGNIQYF,TGTGCCAGTAGTATAATTACAGGGTCGGGAAACATTCAGTACTTC
-,TRBJ2-2,TRBV27,few,CASSFSRWGRATGELFF,TGTGCCAGCAGTTTTAGTAGGTGGGGCCGTGCCACCGGGGAGCTGTTTTTT
-,TRBJ2-5,TRBV7-9,-,CASSLEPFQETQYF,TGTGCCAGCAGCTTAGAACCGTTCCAAGAGACCCAGTACTTC
-,TRBJ2-5,TRBV5-1,-,CASSLDGTARLGGTQYF,TGCGCCAGCAGCTTGGATGGGACTGCGAGGCTAGGTGGGACCCAGTACTTC
-,TRBJ1-4,TRBV7-2,-,CASSHLTGTVNEKLFF,TGTGCCAGCAGCCATCTGACCGGGACGGTGAATGAAAAACTGTTTTTT
TRBD1,TRBJ2-1,TRBV5-1,-,CASSSRGGQGYNEQFF,TGCGCCAGCAGCTCACGGGGGGGACAGGGGTACAATGAGCAGTTCTTC
-,TRBJ2-2,TRBV7-9,-,CASSSVGANTGELFF,TGTGCCAGCAGCTCTGTAGGAGCGAACACCGGGGAGCTGTTTTTT
-,TRBJ1-2,TRBV3-1/TRBV3-2,-,CASSQLGTHPYGYTF,TGTGCCAGCAGCCAATTGGGTACACACCCCTATGGCTACACCTTC
-,TRBJ1-5,TRBV25-1,-,CASSEYTYSNQPQHF,TGTGCCAGCAGTGAATACACCTATAGCAATCAGCCCCAGCATTTT
-,TRBJ1-3,TRBV5-1,-,CASSRTMAGNTIYF,TGCGCCAGCAGCCGGACCATGGCTGGAAACACCATATATTTT
-,TRBJ2-4,TRBV5-6,-,CASSLLRDRTIAKNIQYF,TGTGCCAGCAGCTTGTTAAGGGATCGGACCATAGCCAAAAACATTCAGTACTTC
-,TRBJ1-2,TRBV2,once,CASTETVNYGGYTF,TGTGCCAGCACTGAGACCGTTAACTATGGAGGCTACACCTTC
-,TRBJ1-2,TRBV4-2,-,CASSQDPGGYGYTF,TGTGCCAGCAGCCAAGATCCCGGGGGCTATGGCTACACCTTC
-,TRBJ2-3,TRBV9,-,CASSVDPNTDTQYF,TGTGCCAGCAGCGTAGACCCTAACACAGATACGCAGTATTTT
-,TRBJ1-4,TRBV27,-,CASRPGQRNEKLFF,TGTGCCAGCAGACCAGGACAGCGTAATGAAAAACTGTTTTTT
-,TRBJ2-1,TRBV27,few,CASRSFEYYNEQFF,TGTGCCAGCAGGTCTTTTGAGTACTACAATGAGCAGTTCTTC
-,TRBJ1-2,TRBV6-1,-,CASSEGGLSVGSYGYTF,TGTGCCAGCAGTGAAGGAGGTTTGTCGGTTGGAAGCTATGGCTACACCTTC
TRBD2,TRBJ2-3,TRBV6-6,-,CASSSRGASSDTQYF,TGTGCCAGCAGTTCGCGGGGGGCTAGCTCAGATACGCAGTATTTT
-,TRBJ1-2,TRBV3-1/TRBV3-2,-,CASSQGLYGYTF,TGTGCCAGCAGCCAAGGCCTTTATGGCTACACCTTC
-,TRBJ2-3,TRBV24-1,-,CATSDFKTDTQYF,TGTGCCACCAGTGATTTTAAAACAGATACGCAGTATTTT
-,TRBJ2-5,TRBV7-2,-,CASSIPLGETQYF,TGTGCCAGCAGCATACCGTTGGGGGAGACCCAGTACTTC
-,TRBJ1-2,TRBV3-1/TRBV3-2,-,CASSLSRNGYTF,TGTGCCAGCAGCTTGTCCCGGAATGGCTACACCTTC
-,TRBJ2-3,TRBV24-1,-,CATSDWDGSSTDTQYF,TGTGCCACCAGTGATTGGGACGGATCTAGCACAGATACGCAGTATTTT
-,TRBJ2-1,TRBV3-1/TRBV3-2,-,CASSQAWQGRDNEQFF,TGTGCCAGCAGCCAAGCTTGGCAGGGTCGGGACAATGAGCAGTTCTTC
-,TRBJ1-6,TRBV19,few,CASSITTAFAPLHF,TGTGCCAGTAGTATTACGACAGCCTTTGCACCCCTCCACTTT
-,TRBJ1-4,TRBV6-6,-,CAARGGDNEKLFF,TGTGCCGCGAGGGGAGGGGATAATGAAAAACTGTTTTTT
-,TRBJ1-1,TRBV6-6,few,CASSSAGYTEAFF,TGTGCCAGCAGTTCCGCAGGGTACACTGAAGCTTTCTTT
-,TRBJ1-2,TRBV3-1/TRBV3-2,few,CASSQERDGYTF,TGTGCCAGCAGCCAAGAACGGGATGGCTACACCTTC
-,TRBJ2-5,TRBV4-2,-,CASSQDFVSQETQYF,TGTGCCAGCAGCCAAGATTTTGTCAGCCAAGAGACCCAGTACTTC
-,TRBJ1-3,TRBV19,-,CASSIPSHGNTIYF,TGTGCCAGTAGTATCCCCAGTCATGGAAACACCATATATTTT
TRBD2,TRBJ2-1,TRBV19,once,CASSKAASGGEGNEQFF,TGTGCCAGTAGTAAGGCGGCTAGCGGGGGGGAAGGTAATGAGCAGTTCTTC
TRBD1,TRBJ2-5,TRBV5-4,-,CASSEGGQGGETQYF,TGTGCCAGCAGCGAGGGGGGACAGGGGGGGGAGACCCAGTACTTC
TRBD1,TRBJ1-2,TRBV6-2/TRBV6-3,-,CASSYHTDRGVNYGYTF,TGTGCCAGCAGTTACCATACAGACAGGGGAGTTAACTATGGCTACACCTTC
TRBD1,TRBJ2-4,TRBV30,-,CAWSNEDRGVNIQYF,TGTGCCTGGAGTAATGAAGACAGGGGGGTGAACATTCAGTACTTC
TRBD2,TRBJ2-3,TRBV10-2,-,CASSEAGGRADTQYF,TGCGCCAGCAGTGAAGCGGGGGGCAGGGCAGATACGCAGTATTTT
TRBD2,TRBJ2-4,TRBV6-5,few,CASEVGGGAKNIQYF,TGTGCCAGCGAGGTGGGCGGGGGAGCCAAAAACATTCAGTACTTC
-,TRBJ2-2,TRBV2,few,CASSPGTHTGELFF,TGTGCCAGCAGTCCCGGGACTCACACCGGGGAGCTGTTTTTT
-,TRBJ1-3,TRBV5-1,-,CASSLVPGYSGNTIYF,TGCGCCAGCAGCTTGGTTCCCGGGTACTCTGGAAACACCATATATTTT
TRBD2,TRBJ2-5,TRBV7-8,-,CASSLVGAGRGETQYF,TGTGCCAGCAGCTTAGTCGGAGCGGGGAGGGGTGAGACCCAGTACTTC
-,TRBJ2-5,TRBV24-1,-,CATSEFDSQETQYF,TGTGCCACCAGTGAATTCGACAGTCAAGAGACCCAGTACTTC
-,TRBJ1-2,TRBV11-2,-,CASSLVAQSYGYTF,TGTGCCAGCAGCTTAGTGGCGCAGTCCTATGGCTACACCTTC
-,TRBJ2-3,TRBV10-1,-,CASSEGGTDTQYF,TGCGCCAGCAGTGAGGGGGGCACAGATACGCAGTATTTT
-,TRBJ1-4,TRBV6-5,once,CASRRDRTEKLFF,TGTGCCAGCAGACGCGACAGAACTGAAAAACTGTTTTTT
-,TRBJ1-3,TRBV15,once,CATSRGPSGGNTIYF,TGTGCCACCAGCAGAGGGCCGAGCGGTGGAAACACCATATATTTT
TRBD1,TRBJ1-3,TRBV5-1,-,CASKPDRAFGNTIYF,TGCGCCAGCAAGCCTGACAGGGCTTTTGGAAACACCATATATTTT
-,TRBJ1-1,TRBV7-2,-,CASSLADRNTEAFF,TGTGCCAGCAGCTTAGCGGACAGGAACACTGAAGCTTTCTTT
-,TRBJ1-5,TRBV7-8,-,CASSLEGPQHF,TGTGCCAGCAGCTTGGAAGGACCCCAGCATTTT
-,TRBJ2-3,TRBV6-5,few,CASSYSILRYTDTQYF,TGTGCCAGCAGTTACTCGATTCTGCGTTACACAGATACGCAGTATTTT
-,TRBJ2-4,TRBV29-1,-,CSVEFPSGVAKNIQYF,TGCAGCGTTGAATTTCCGTCAGGGGTAGCCAAAAACATTCAGTACTTC
TRBD1,TRBJ1-6,TRBV19,-,CAARAGQDLTLHF,TGTGCCGCGAGGGCAGGACAGGACCTCACCCTCCACTTT